This is a list of T cell receptor beta chains from one sample in a study of blood T cells in healthy people across ages. TCRdb reprocessed the 5' RACE reads with MiXCR, giving one entry per CDR3 protein. Of about 1.8 million distinct CDR3 sequences listed, 40% to 55% are singletons. The sample taken for sequencing was blood. The receptor set was obtained from a woman between 40 and 55 years old in good health. Both conserved end residues are part of each CDR3.

cdr3_length: 11
v_call: TRBV20-1
j_call: TRBJ2-5
cdr3_aa: CSVAGDETQYF

cdr3_length: 14
v_call: TRBV7-6
j_call: TRBJ1-6
cdr3_aa: CASSLGQIDSPLHF

cdr3_length: 15
v_call: TRBV5-1
j_call: TRBJ2-1
cdr3_aa: CASSPDRASHNEQFF

cdr3_length: 13
v_call: TRBV7-9
j_call: TRBJ2-2
cdr3_aa: CAGSPGDTGELFF

cdr3_length: 13
v_call: TRBV20-1
j_call: TRBJ2-7
cdr3_aa: CSAGGTASYEQYF

cdr3_length: 15
v_call: TRBV12-3/TRBV12-4
j_call: TRBJ1-1
cdr3_aa: CASSPKTGLDTEAFF

cdr3_length: 13
v_call: TRBV23-1
j_call: TRBJ2-2
cdr3_aa: CASSQSGAGELFF

cdr3_length: 16
v_call: TRBV7-2
j_call: TRBJ2-3
cdr3_aa: CASSLAGTGTADTQYF

cdr3_length: 12
v_call: TRBV6-2/TRBV6-3
j_call: TRBJ2-4
cdr3_aa: CASKGPGNIQYF

cdr3_length: 17
v_call: TRBV15
j_call: NA
cdr3_aa: CATSRGTGMGVGETQYF

cdr3_length: 16
v_call: TRBV7-2
j_call: TRBJ2-5
cdr3_aa: CASSLVSGGGQETQYF

cdr3_length: 13
v_call: TRBV7-9
j_call: TRBJ1-2
cdr3_aa: CASSAEWGYGYTF

cdr3_length: 14
v_call: TRBV7-2
j_call: TRBJ2-1
cdr3_aa: CASPWGGLDNEQFF

cdr3_length: 12
v_call: TRBV20-1
j_call: TRBJ2-1
cdr3_aa: CSATAGGTEQFF

cdr3_length: 16
v_call: TRBV25-1
j_call: TRBJ2-4
cdr3_aa: CASSDTGLSAKNIQYF

cdr3_length: 13
v_call: TRBV6-1
j_call: TRBJ1-6
cdr3_aa: CASSERGWAALHF

cdr3_length: 13
v_call: TRBV20-1
j_call: NA
cdr3_aa: CSARSRQRFEQYF

cdr3_length: 19
v_call: TRBV20-1
j_call: TRBJ2-6
cdr3_aa: CSAMDRRKATRSGANVLTF

cdr3_length: 15
v_call: TRBV5-1
j_call: TRBJ1-6
cdr3_aa: CASSLVAEVNSPLHF

cdr3_length: 14
v_call: TRBV5-1
j_call: TRBJ1-2
cdr3_aa: CASSLESGGYGYTF

cdr3_length: 14
v_call: TRBV6-6
j_call: TRBJ2-7
cdr3_aa: CASSYSRGDYEQYF

cdr3_length: 15
v_call: TRBV24-1
j_call: TRBJ2-4
cdr3_aa: CATSASGTQKNIQYF

cdr3_length: 15
v_call: TRBV5-1
j_call: TRBJ1-1
cdr3_aa: CASSTRQDVATEAFF